The clone carrying this T cell receptor (beta chain) occurred many times. The antigen is not known. This sample stems from a study of CD8 T cells in ankylosing spondylitis. TCRdb re-called the 5' RACE reads with MiXCR, one entry per CDR3 protein. The sample carries about 130,000 distinct CDR3 sequences, around 6.6% recorded once. Unmatched junction bases numbered 5, after V lost 2 bases and J lost 5 bases. This CDR3 region has 14 residues. Study findings and constraints: Disease-linked clones proved CD8+ and comparatively uncommon in peripheral blood. Roughly 8 highly homologous variants formed a TCR beta motif that appeared characteristic of ankylosing spondylitis blood. Disease-associated clones were reportedly significantly overrepresented in matched ankylosing spondylitis synovial fluid. Previous work reported some of these motif variants in the synovial fluid and blood of reactive arthritis.

This chain uses TRBV12-3 or TRBV12-4 with TRBJ1-1; TRBD1 matches at 7 bases. The specimen was blood, either unsorted or a sorted T cell fraction (not recorded which). The clonotype originates from a female donor with ankylosing spondylitis or in good health (not recorded which). CDR3 sequence (DNA): TGTGCCAGCAGTTTATTCCAGGGGGGAACTGAAGCTTTCTTT. It specifies CASSLFQGGTEAFF.